The subject of this entry is one T cell receptor beta chain. The antigen is unknown. TCRdb reprocessed the reads with MiXCR, giving one entry per CDR3 protein. The data contain roughly 87,000 distinct CDR3 sequences, approximately 30% of them singletons. The data were taken from a study of T cell repertoires in cytomegalovirus infection. The wider study: Recently described HLA-C-restricted plus well-studied HLA-B-restricted CMV epitopes were used. CMV infection and matching HLA type were both indicated by public TCR beta signatures.

This CDR3 spans 13 amino acids. Per the germline V gene, CDR1 is LNHDA and CDR2 is SQIVND (reference sequence). Trimming stripped 5 bases from V and 6 bases from J, with 11 bases between. Study results and limitations: Adding up the frequency of public TCR beta families identified people who carried CMV plus the relevant HLA.

This TCR was recovered from a human donor in good health (CMV status not recorded). Some clones in this sample may be carry-over from other donors' samples. The rearrangement uses TRBV19 and TRBJ1-5; D might be TRBD1 (5 bases). The specimen comprised CD8+ T cells from cultured PBMCs, sampled from culture after CMV antigen stimulation. The chain's CDR3 is CASSVGVFQPQHF. The CDR3 nucleotides read TGTGCCAGTAGTGTGGGGGTATTTCAGCCCCAGCATTTT.